One and the same sample provided the 14 T cell receptor beta chains below, sequenced in a study of blood T cell repertoires in COVID-19. Sequenced by immunoSEQ multiplex PCR; TCRdb stores in-frame clones only, minus some. The sample consists of over 250,000 clones, 70% to 85% of them appearing once. Sequenced input: peripheral blood. The receptor source for this set is an elderly woman with acute or convalescent COVID-19.

The chain has TRBV5-8 and TRBJ2-5; TRBD1 matches 12 bases. V gave up 1 base and J gave up 5 bases; unmatched junction bases: 6. This CDR3 is 16 amino acids long. Germline V lookup: CDR1 SGHTS, CDR2 YDEGEE. The CDR3: CASSLSGTGGAETQYF. CDR3 DNA sequence: TGTGCCAGCAGCTTGTCGGGGACAGGGGGCGCTGAGACCCAGTACTTC.

The V gene is TRBV2, the J gene TRBJ2-2; D possibly corresponds to TRBD2 (5 bases). Trimming left V 5 bases short and J 4 bases short, with 14 bases between. This CDR3 spans 15 amino acids. Per the germline V gene, CDR1 is SNHLY and CDR2 is FYNNEI. In DNA, the CDR3 is TGTGCCAGCAGTACCCGACTACCAACCACCGGGGAGCTGTTTTTT. It is translated as CASSTRLPTTGELFF.

The V gene is TRBV6-5, the J gene TRBJ1-1, with D possibly TRBD1 on 6 matching bases. Per the germline V gene, CDR1 is MNHEY and CDR2 is SVGAGI. The CDR3 is made up of 15 amino acids. With 6 bases removed from V and 1 base from J, the gap between germline ends came to 15 bases. Here the CDR3 reads CASRTAGAGNTEAFF. CDR3 DNA sequence: TGTGCCAGCAGGACCGCAGGGGCGGGGAACACTGAAGCTTTCTTT.

This clone was counted only a few times. The chain carries TRBV9 and TRBJ2-3, with 15 bases matching TRBD2. The V and J ends lost 3 bases and 2 bases, in that order; junction bases with no gene match: 7. The CDR3 is 18 residues long. CDR1 is SGDLS, CDR2 YYNGEE, per germline. Written as DNA, the CDR3 is TGTGCCAGCAGCGGGACTAGCGGGGGGGTAGGATTCACAGATACGCAGTATTTT. The encoded protein is CASSGTSGGVGFTDTQYF.

CDR3 residues: CASSTSEETQYF. In nucleotides, the CDR3 is TGCGCCAGCAGTACTAGCGAAGAGACCCAGTACTTC. The V and J genes are TRBV5-1 and TRBJ2-5; 7 bases match TRBD2. This CDR3 region has 12 residues. CDR1 is SGHRS, CDR2 YFSETQ, per germline. V lost 5 bases and J lost 3; bases outside the gene matches: 1.

The chain is built from TRBV5-1 and TRBJ1-3, with 9 nucleotides matching TRBD1. Germline V gives CDR1 SGHRS, CDR2 YFSETQ. The CDR3 has 17 amino acids. V was pared by 4 bases and J by 4 bases, with 12 bases of the junction left unmatched. CDR3 sequence reads: CASSEGQGIVLGNTIYF. CDR3 sequence (DNA): TGCGCCAGCAGCGAGGGACAGGGTATAGTCCTCGGAAACACCATATATTTT.

The chain links TRBV19 to TRBJ1-5; a weak D match, TRBD1 (6 bases). CDR1 and CDR2 from the germline V gene are LNHDA and SQIVND (reference sequence). This CDR3 contains 15 residues. Deletions cut 5 bases from V and 1 base from J, with 12 bases between. The CDR3 here is CASSAQGTSNQPQHF. The DNA of the CDR3 is TGTGCCAGTAGTGCACAAGGGACAAGCAATCAGCCCCAGCATTTT.

The rearrangement links TRBV4-2 to TRBJ2-5, with D perhaps TRBD1 (6 bases). This CDR3 comprises 13 residues. The V end lost 5 bases, the J end lost 6 bases, and 13 bases lay between the germline ends. Germline V gene data show CDR1 as LGHNA and CDR2 as YNFKEQ. DNA for the CDR3: TGTGCCAGCAGCTTGGACAGTGACAAGACCCAGTACTTC. It specifies CASSLDSDKTQYF.

The V and J genes are TRBV7-2 and TRBJ2-3, with 7 nucleotides matching TRBD2. Germline CDR1 is SGHTA and CDR2 is FQGNSA. V shed 1 base and J 0 bases; nucleotides not matched to a gene: 13. This CDR3 comprises 19 residues. CDR3 DNA sequence: TGTGCCAGCAGCTTAGGGACGGGGGGACGACCCGCTAGCACAGATACGCAGTATTTT. Translating gives CASSLGTGGRPASTDTQYF.

The gene calls are TRBV11-2 and TRBJ2-7, with TRBD2 identical over 7 bases. This CDR3 has 16 residues. CDR1 and CDR2 from the germline V gene are SGHAT and FQNNGV. Trimming cost V 0 bases and J 0 bases; bases outside gene matches: 5. The CDR3 loop is CASSLEYGRTSYEQYF. CDR3 nucleotides: TGTGCCAGCAGCTTAGAATACGGGAGGACCTCCTACGAGCAGTACTTC. Based on the CDR3 plus reference TRBV11-2 and TRBJ2-7, the full variable domain is EAGVAQSPRYKIIEKRQSVAFWCNPISGHATLYWYQQILGQGPKLLIQFQNNGVVDDSQLPKDRFSAERLKGVDSTLKIQPAKLEDSAVYLCASSLEYGRTSYEQYFGPGTRLTVT.

This chain uses TRBV5-1 with TRBJ1-2, with 8 bases matching TRBD1. Germline loops: CDR1 SGHRS, CDR2 YFSETQ. The CDR3 has 16 amino acids. J was trimmed by 3 bases and V by 4 bases; bases with no gene match: 11. The CDR3 region has the DNA TGCGCCAGCAGCCCCCTGGACAGGGTGGATCACTATGGCTACACCTTC. This codes for CASSPLDRVDHYGYTF.

The chain employs TRBV19 and TRBJ1-2; D gene unclear. Trimming cost V 5 bases and J 2 bases, with 12 bases left between them. This CDR3 has 14 amino acids. CDR1 is LNHDA, CDR2 SQIVND, per germline (reference sequence). DNA of the CDR3: TGTGCCAGTAGTCGGCGGAATCTCAACTATGGCTACACCTTC. Translating it yields CASSRRNLNYGYTF.

In this sample, this clone turned up a few times. Here the CDR3 reads CSVSGQEGNYGYTF. CDR3 bases: TGCAGCGTATCTGGACAGGAGGGAAACTATGGCTACACCTTC. The rearrangement uses TRBV29-1 and TRBJ1-2; the match to TRBD1 covers 7 bases. The V gene's germline CDR1 is SQVTM and CDR2 ANQGSEA. V dropped 6 bases and J dropped 2; count of bases not matched to a gene: 9. CDR3 length equals 14 residues.

V and J are TRBV11-3 and TRBJ2-7, with TRBD2 as a possible D gene (6 bases). The germline gives CDR1 SGHNT, CDR2 YENEEA. The CDR3 extends over 13 amino acids. Trimming shortened V by 2 bases and J by 3 bases, and 8 bases separated the two germline ends. The CDR3 spells CASSLRGGYEQYF. The DNA of the CDR3 is TGTGCCAGCAGCTTAAGGGGAGGCTACGAGCAGTACTTC.